This T cell receptor (beta chain) was recovered during a study of blood T cell repertoires in COVID-19. Study-wide background: Sites across the United States, Italy and Spain contributed samples from acute and convalescent COVID-19. Nucleic acid was either cDNA or gDNA, and it came from T cells, B-cell-depleted T cells, or PBMCs.

The V gene lost 4 bases and the J gene lost 2 bases, with 12 bases spanning the gap. This CDR3 contains 16 residues. Germline CDR1 LGHDT, CDR2 YNNKEL (reference sequence). In the study's own analysis: Quantification of nucleated cells was approximated via reference gene primer amplification. Repertoires were generated with immunoSEQ multiplex PCR, while TCRdb's copy carries only in-frame clones and drops some. The DNA gave D and trimming, while V, J and clone size come from that table. The sample consists of approximately 250,000 clones, about 89% of them appearing once. Sequencing was carried out using peripheral blood. The chain carries TRBV3-1 (or the pseudogene TRBV3-2) and TRBJ1-6; D is undetermined. This clonotype was obtained from a man between 40 and 49 years old with active or convalescent COVID-19. In nucleotides, the CDR3 is TGTGCCAGCAGCCGATCCAGTGGGCCCTATAATTCACCCCTCCACTTT. It yields the protein CASSRSSGPYNSPLHF.